The 8 T cell receptor beta chains below were found in one sample sequenced in a study of metastatic and nonmetastatic thyroid tumors. TCRdb recomputed clones from the PCR reads via MiXCR. The sample contains 15,000 to 20,000 clones, about 35% of which appear only once. Before thyroid surgery, none of the patients had received any treatment. Sequencing was done on a sample of tumor tissue. The receptors come from a female donor with papillary thyroid cancer or a benign thyroid nodule (not recorded which). Some clones in this sample may be carry-over from other donors' samples.

V gene TRBV4-1 combines with J gene TRBJ2-3; 10 nucleotides match TRBD2. The CDR3 contains 16 residues. Germline CDR1 reads MGHRA; CDR2 reads YSYEKL. J was trimmed by 1 base and V by 2 bases; bases with no gene match: 3. CDR3 region: CASSQTSGVRTDTQYF. CDR3 bases: TGCGCCAGCAGCCAAACTAGCGGGGTCCGCACAGATACGCAGTATTTT.

By share, this clone counts as medium-sized. The chain couples TRBV5-1 to TRBJ1-1; D not resolved. Per the germline V gene, CDR1 is SGHRS and CDR2 is YFSETQ. This CDR3 contains 17 residues. V dropped 0 bases and J dropped 0 bases, with 15 bases sitting between them. The CDR3 reads CASSLGSHQAVNTEAFF. CDR3 coding DNA: TGCGCCAGCAGCTTGGGGTCACATCAGGCGGTGAACACTGAAGCTTTCTTT.

Of note for this clone: Because it lacks the conserved phenylalanine or tryptophan at the end, this CDR3 is likely a read error. The DNA is omitted, as the CDR3 cannot be located on it reliably, and the CDR3 follows TCRdb's listing. This chain uses TRBV4-1 with TRBJ1-6; the table calls TRBD1, which could not be checked here. Both ends counted, the CDR3 spans 14 residues. Germline CDR1 reads MGHRA; CDR2 reads YSYEKL. The CDR3 protein is CASTQDREWSPLLL.

V and J are TRBV30 and TRBJ1-4, with a tentative D call TRBD1 (5 bases). Germline assignment: CDR1 GTSNPN and CDR2 SVGIG (reference sequence). The ends were cut back, 8 bases at V and 0 bases at J, with 13 bases in the middle. This CDR3 has 14 residues. DNA of the CDR3: TGTGCCCTGAACCAGGGTGCAACTAATGAAAAACTGTTTTTT. It is translated as CALNQGATNEKLFF.

By share, this clone counts as medium-sized. The genes are TRBV19 and TRBJ1-5; no definite D call. Trimming cost V 7 bases and J 4 bases, with 8 bases left between them. There are 12 residues in the CDR3. The germline V gene has CDR1 LNHDA and CDR2 SQIVND (reference sequence). The CDR3 region is CASTTGNQPQHF. The CDR3 region has the DNA TGTGCCAGTACCACGGGAAATCAGCCCCAGCATTTT. Filled out from reference TRBV19 and TRBJ1-5, the complete variable domain reads DGGITQSPKYLFRKEGQNVTLSCEQNLNHDAMYWYRQDPGQGLRLIYYSQIVNDFQKGDIAEGYSVSREKKESFPLTVTSAQKNPTAFYLCASTTGNQPQHFGDGTRLSIL.

By share, this clone ranks as large (0.1 to 1%). V gene TRBV5-1 combines with J gene TRBJ2-7; 7 nucleotides agree with TRBD1. Germline trimming cut 0 bases from V and 1 base from J; bases unmatched to any gene: 7. The CDR3 loop spans 16 amino acids. Germline CDR1 SGHRS, CDR2 YFSETQ. The CDR3, as DNA: TGCGCCAGCAGCTTGGCGGACAGGCCTTATTCCTACGAGCAGTACTTC. Translating it yields CASSLADRPYSYEQYF.

This chain uses TRBV3-1 with TRBJ2-7; D gene unclear. The CDR3 is 13 amino acids. Germline V gene data show CDR1 as LGHDT and CDR2 as YNNKEL (reference sequence). The V end lost 5 bases, the J end lost 7 bases, and 15 bases lay between the germline ends. CDR3 sequence: CASSKKIAGEQYF. CDR3 nucleotide sequence: TGTGCCAGCAGCAAGAAAATCGCTGGGGAGCAGTACTTC.

The chain combines TRBV20-1 with TRBJ1-2; D is unresolved. Germline V CDR1 and CDR2: DFQATT, SNEGSKA (reference sequence). V gave up 6 bases and J gave up 8 bases, with 19 bases separating them. CDR3 length: 13 amino acids. CDR3 sequence reads: CSAPGFGWSGYTF. CDR3 DNA sequence: TGCAGTGCCCCCGGCTTCGGGTGGAGCGGCTACACCTTC.